This T cell receptor (beta chain) stems from a study of blood T cell repertoires in COVID-19. This clone showed up just a few times. Germline CDR1 reads SGHVS; CDR2 reads FQNEAQ. There are 16 residues in the CDR3. The trim removed 1 base at V and 10 bases at J, leaving 10 bases unmatched. Seattle researchers signed up patients amid active infection and tracked them longitudinally. Sequenced by immunoSEQ multiplex PCR; TCRdb stores in-frame clones only, minus some. This table holds under 15,000 clones, 70% to 75% found once. The chain employs TRBV7-8 and TRBJ2-1; TRBD2 matches 10 bases. Sequenced sample: peripheral blood. The clonotype comes from a man in his sixties with COVID-19, enrolled during active disease. The CDR3 is CASSLESSGSVYEQFF. The CDR3 nucleotides are TGTGCCAGCAGCTTAGAATCTAGCGGGAGCGTGTACGAGCAGTTCTTC. Supplemented by reference TRBV7-8 and TRBJ2-1, the full variable domain reads GAGVSQSPRYKVAKRGQDVALRCDPISGHVSLFWYQQALGQGPEFLTYFQNEAQLDKSGLPSDRFFAERPEGSVSTLKIQRTQQEDSAVYLCASSLESSGSVYEQFFGPGTRLTVL.